The T cell receptor beta chain under discussion was sequenced for a study of T-cell memory formation after mild COVID-19. Study at large: Largely, TCR clusters stayed within a single donor.

TCRdb recomputed calls from the 5' RACE reads with MiXCR, one row per CDR3 protein. The profile shows approximately 400,000 distinct CDR3 sequences, about a sixth of them singletons. Study-level findings and limits: CD4+ contracting clones were found mainly in CM and EM, and CD8+ ones in EMRA. SARS-CoV-2 specificity was not confirmed for second-wave clones peaking on day 37. CD4+ bias marked clones expanding day 15 to 37, unlike balanced contracting clones.

Remarks on this clonotype: Its antigen is as yet unknown.

This CDR3 is built from 13 residues. Looked up from germline, CDR1 is SGDLS and CDR2 is YYNGEE. V lost 4 bases and J lost 5; bases outside the gene matches: 4. J is TRBJ1-2 and V is TRBV9; 8 bases fit TRBD1. The source of this sequence is a man between 18 and 29 years old who had mild COVID-19 (a few samples of this study predate the infection). Cell type and time point are not known. Sequenced: PBMCs or a T cell subset sorted from them (not recorded which). Here the CDR3 reads CASSLTGAYGYTF. The CDR3 DNA sequence: TGTGCCAGCAGCCTGACAGGGGCGTATGGCTACACCTTC.